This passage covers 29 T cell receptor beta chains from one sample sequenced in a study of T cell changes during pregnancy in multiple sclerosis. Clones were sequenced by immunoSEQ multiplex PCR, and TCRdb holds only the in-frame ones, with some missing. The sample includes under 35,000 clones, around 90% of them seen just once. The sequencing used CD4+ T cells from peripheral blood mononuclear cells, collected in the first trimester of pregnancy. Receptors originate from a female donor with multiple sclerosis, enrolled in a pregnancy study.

The CDR3 DNA sequence: TGTGCCAGCAGCCAAGATTACGAGGGACAGCCCCAGCATTTT. Translating it yields CASSQDYEGQPQHF. The chain links TRBV4-2 to TRBJ1-5; D gene unclear. The CDR3 is 14 amino acids. V shed 0 bases and J shed 7 bases, with 10 bases lying between them. Germline CDR1 and CDR2: LGHNA and YNFKEQ.

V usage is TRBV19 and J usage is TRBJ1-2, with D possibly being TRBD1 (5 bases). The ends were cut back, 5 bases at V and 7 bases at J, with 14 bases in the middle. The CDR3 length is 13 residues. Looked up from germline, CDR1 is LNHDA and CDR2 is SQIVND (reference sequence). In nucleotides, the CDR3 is TGTGCCAGTAGTCCGGGTGTGGGGCGTGGCTACACCTTC. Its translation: CASSPGVGRGYTF.

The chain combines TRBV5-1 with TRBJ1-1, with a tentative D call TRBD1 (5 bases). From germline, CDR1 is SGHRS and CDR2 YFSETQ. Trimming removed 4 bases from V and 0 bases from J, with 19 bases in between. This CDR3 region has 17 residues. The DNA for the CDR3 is TGCGCCAGCAGCCTTTGGACGGGTGGGGGGTTGAACACTGAAGCTTTCTTT. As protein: CASSLWTGGGLNTEAFF.

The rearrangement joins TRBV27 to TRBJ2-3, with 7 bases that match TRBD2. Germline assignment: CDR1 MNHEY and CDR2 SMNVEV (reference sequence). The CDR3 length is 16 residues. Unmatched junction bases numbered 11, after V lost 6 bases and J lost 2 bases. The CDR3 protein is CASRQNGGTITDTQYF. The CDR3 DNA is TGTGCCAGCAGGCAAAACGGGGGGACTATCACAGATACGCAGTATTTT.

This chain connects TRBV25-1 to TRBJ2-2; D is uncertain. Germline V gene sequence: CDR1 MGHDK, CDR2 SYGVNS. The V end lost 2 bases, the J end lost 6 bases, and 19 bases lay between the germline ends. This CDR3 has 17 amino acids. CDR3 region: CASSEPRSGQRSGELFF. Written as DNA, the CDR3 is TGTGCCAGCAGTGAACCGCGGTCGGGTCAGAGGTCCGGGGAGCTGTTTTTT.

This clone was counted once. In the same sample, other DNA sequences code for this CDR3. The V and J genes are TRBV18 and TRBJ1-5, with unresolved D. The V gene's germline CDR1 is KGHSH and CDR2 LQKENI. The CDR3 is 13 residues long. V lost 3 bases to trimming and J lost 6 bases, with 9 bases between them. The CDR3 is CASSPAGPQPQHF. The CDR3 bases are TGTGCCAGCTCACCGGCAGGTCCTCAGCCCCAGCATTTT.

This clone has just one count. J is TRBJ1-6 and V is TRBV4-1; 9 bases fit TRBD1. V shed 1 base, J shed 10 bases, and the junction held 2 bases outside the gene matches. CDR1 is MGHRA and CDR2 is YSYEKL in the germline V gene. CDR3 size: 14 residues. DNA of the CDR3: TGCGCCAGCAGCCAAGGGACAGGGGCCTCACCCCTCCACTTT. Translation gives CASSQGTGASPLHF.

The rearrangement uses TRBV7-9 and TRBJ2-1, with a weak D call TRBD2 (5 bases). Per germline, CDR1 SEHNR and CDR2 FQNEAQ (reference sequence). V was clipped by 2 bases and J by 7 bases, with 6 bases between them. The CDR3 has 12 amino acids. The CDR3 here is CASSLSGNEQFF. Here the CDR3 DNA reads TGTGCCAGCAGCTTAAGCGGAAATGAGCAGTTCTTC.

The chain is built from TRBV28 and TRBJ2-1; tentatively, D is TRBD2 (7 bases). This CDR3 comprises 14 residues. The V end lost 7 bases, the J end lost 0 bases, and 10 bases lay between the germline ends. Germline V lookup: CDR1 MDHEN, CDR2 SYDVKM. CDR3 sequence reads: CASTRGGSYNEQFF. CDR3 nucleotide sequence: TGTGCCAGCACAAGGGGGGGCTCCTACAATGAGCAGTTCTTC.

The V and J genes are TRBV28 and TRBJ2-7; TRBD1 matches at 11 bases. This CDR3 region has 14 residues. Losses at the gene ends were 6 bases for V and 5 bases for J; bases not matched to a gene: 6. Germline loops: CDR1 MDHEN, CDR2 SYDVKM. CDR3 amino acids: CASRLGQGVNEQYF. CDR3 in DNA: TGTGCCAGCAGATTGGGACAGGGGGTCAACGAGCAGTACTTC.

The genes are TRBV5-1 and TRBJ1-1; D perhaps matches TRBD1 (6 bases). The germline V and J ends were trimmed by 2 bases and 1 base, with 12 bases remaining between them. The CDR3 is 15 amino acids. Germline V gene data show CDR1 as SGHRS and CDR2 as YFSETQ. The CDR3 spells CASSFQPGQNTEAFF. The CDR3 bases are TGCGCCAGCAGCTTCCAACCGGGACAGAACACTGAAGCTTTCTTT.

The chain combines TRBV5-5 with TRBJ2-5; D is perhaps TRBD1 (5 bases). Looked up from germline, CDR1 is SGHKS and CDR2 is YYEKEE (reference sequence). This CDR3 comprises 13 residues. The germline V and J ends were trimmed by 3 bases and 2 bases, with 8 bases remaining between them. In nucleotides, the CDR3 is TGTGCCAGCAGCTCCCAGGGACAAGAGACCCAGTACTTC. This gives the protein CASSSQGQETQYF.

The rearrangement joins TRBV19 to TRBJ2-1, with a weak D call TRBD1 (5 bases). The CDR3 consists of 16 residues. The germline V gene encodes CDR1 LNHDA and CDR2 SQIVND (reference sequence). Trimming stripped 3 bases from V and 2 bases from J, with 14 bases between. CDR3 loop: CASSIHRQTAYNEQFF. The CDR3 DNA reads TGTGCCAGTAGTATTCATAGACAGACAGCCTACAATGAGCAGTTCTTC.

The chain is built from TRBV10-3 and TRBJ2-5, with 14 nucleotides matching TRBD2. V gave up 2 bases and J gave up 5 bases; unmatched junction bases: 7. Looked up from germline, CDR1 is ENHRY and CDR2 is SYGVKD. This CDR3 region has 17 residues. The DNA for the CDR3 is TGTGCCATCAGTGAGGGACTAGCGGGGGGCGGTGAGGAGACCCAGTACTTC. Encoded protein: CAISEGLAGGGEETQYF.

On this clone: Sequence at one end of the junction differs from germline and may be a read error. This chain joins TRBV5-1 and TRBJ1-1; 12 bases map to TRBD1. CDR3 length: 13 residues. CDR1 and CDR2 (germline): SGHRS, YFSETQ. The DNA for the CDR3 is TGCGCCAGCACCTTGGGGACAGGGGGCGAAGCTTTCTTT. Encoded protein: CASTLGTGGEAFF. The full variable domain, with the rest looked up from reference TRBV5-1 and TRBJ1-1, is KAGVTQTPRYLIKTRGQQVTLSCSPISGHRSVSWYQQTPGQGLQFLFEYFSETQRNKGNFPGRFSGRQFSNSRSEMNVSTLELGDSALYLCASTLGTGGEAFFGQGTRLTVV.

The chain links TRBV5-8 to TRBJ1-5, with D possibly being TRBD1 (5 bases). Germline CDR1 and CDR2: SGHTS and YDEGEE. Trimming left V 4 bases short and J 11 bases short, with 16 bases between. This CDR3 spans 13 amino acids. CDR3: CASSPGGDRAQHF. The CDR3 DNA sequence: TGTGCCAGCAGCCCGGGGGGGGATCGAGCCCAGCATTTT.

The CDR3 spells CASSTSGDYNEQFF. The DNA of the CDR3 is TGTGCCAGCAGCACTAGCGGTGACTACAATGAGCAGTTCTTC. V and J are TRBV9 and TRBJ2-1; 8 bases align to TRBD2. Losses at the gene ends were 4 bases for V and 3 bases for J; bases not matched to a gene: 3. Germline CDR1 and CDR2: SGDLS and YYNGEE. The CDR3 runs 14 residues.

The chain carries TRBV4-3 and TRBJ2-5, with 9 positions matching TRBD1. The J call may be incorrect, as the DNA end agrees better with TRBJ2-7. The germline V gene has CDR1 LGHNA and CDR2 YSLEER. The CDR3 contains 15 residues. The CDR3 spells CASSHMGTGFYEQYF. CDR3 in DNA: TGCGCCAGCAGCCACATGGGGACAGGGTTCTACGAGCAGTACTTC.

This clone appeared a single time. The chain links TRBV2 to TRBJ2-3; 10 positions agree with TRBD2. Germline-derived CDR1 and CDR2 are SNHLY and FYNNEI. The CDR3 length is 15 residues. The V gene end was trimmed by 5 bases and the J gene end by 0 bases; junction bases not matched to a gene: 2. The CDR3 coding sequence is TGTGCCAGCAGTCCGACTAGCGGGAGCACAGATACGCAGTATTTT. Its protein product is CASSPTSGSTDTQYF.

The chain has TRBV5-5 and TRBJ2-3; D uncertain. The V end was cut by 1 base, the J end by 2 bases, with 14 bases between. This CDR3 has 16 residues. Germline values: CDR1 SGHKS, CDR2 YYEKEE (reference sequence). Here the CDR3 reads CASSLSRQQNTDTQYF. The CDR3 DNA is TGTGCCAGCAGCTTGTCGCGGCAGCAAAACACAGATACGCAGTATTTT. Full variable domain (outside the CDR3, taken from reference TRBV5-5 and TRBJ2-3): DAGVTQSPTHLIKTRGQQVTLRCSPISGHKSVSWYQQVLGQGPQFIFQYYEKEERGRGNFPDRFSARQFPNYSSELNVNALLLGDSALYLCASSLSRQQNTDTQYFGPGTRLTVL.

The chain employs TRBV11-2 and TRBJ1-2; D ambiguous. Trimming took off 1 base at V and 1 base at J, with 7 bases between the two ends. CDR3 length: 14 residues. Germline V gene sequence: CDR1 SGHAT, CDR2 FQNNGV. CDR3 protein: CASSLVSGNYGYTF. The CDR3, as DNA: TGTGCCAGCAGCTTAGTGAGTGGTAACTATGGCTACACCTTC.

CDR3 amino acids: CASSLGTGLFQFF. CDR3 in DNA: TGTGCCAGCAGCCTGGGGACAGGGCTATTTCAGTTCTTC. The chain links TRBV5-6 to TRBJ2-1; 9 bases map to TRBD1. From germline, CDR1 is SGHDT and CDR2 YYEEEE. Germline trimming cut 4 bases from V and 13 bases from J; bases unmatched to any gene: 9. The length of the CDR3 is 13 residues.

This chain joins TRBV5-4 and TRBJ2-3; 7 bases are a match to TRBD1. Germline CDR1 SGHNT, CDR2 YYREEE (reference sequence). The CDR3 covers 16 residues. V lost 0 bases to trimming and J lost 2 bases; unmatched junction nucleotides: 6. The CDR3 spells CASSLEGTAFTDTQYF. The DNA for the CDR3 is TGTGCCAGCAGCTTGGAGGGGACAGCTTTCACAGATACGCAGTATTTT.

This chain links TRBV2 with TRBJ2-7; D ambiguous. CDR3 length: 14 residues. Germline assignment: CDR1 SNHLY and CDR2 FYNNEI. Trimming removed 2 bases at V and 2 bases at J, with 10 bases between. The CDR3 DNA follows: TGTGCCAGCAGTGAACCTAACGGAGCCTACGAGCAGTACTTC. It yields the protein CASSEPNGAYEQYF. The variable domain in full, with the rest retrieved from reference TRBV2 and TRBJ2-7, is EPEVTQTPSHQVTQMGQEVILRCVPISNHLYFYWYRQILGQKVEFLVSFYNNEISEKSEIFDDQFSVERPDGSNFTLKIRSTKLEDSAMYFCASSEPNGAYEQYFGPGTRLTVT.

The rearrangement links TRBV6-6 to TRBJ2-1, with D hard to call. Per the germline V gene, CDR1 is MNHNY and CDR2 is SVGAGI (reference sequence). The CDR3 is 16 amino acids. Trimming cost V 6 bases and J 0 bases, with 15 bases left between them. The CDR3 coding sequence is TGTGCCAGCAGACCCACCCCCTGGAGCTCCTACAATGAGCAGTTCTTC. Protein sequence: CASRPTPWSSYNEQFF.

This chain's CDR3 is CASSQGPGTDTQYF. The CDR3 nucleotides are TGCGCCAGCAGCCAGGGGCCAGGCACAGATACGCAGTATTTT. This chain connects TRBV5-1 to TRBJ2-3, with a tentative D call TRBD1 (6 bases). Deletions cut 4 bases from V and 1 base from J, with 10 bases between. Germline CDR1 SGHRS, CDR2 YFSETQ. CDR3 size: 14 residues.

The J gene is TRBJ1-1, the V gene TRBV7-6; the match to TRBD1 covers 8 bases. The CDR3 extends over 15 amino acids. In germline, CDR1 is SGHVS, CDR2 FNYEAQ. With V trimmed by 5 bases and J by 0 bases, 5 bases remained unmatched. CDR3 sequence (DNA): TGTGCCAGCAGCACAACGGGACAGGTGAACACTGAAGCTTTCTTT. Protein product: CASSTTGQVNTEAFF.

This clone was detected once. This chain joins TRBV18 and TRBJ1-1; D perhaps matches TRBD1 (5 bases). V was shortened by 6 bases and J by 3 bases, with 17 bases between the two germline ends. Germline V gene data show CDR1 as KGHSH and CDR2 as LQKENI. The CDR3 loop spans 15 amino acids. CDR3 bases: TGTGCCAGCTCCCTCTCCGAGGGGAGGGACACTGAAGCTTTCTTT. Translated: CASSLSEGRDTEAFF.

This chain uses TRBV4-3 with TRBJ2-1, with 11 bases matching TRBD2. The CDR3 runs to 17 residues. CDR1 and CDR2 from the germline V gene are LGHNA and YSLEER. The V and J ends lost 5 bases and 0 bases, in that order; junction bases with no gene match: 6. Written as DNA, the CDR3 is TGCGCCAGCAGCGCCCGACTAGCGGGAAGCTCCTACAATGAGCAGTTCTTC. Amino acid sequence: CASSARLAGSSYNEQFF.